This is a list of T cell receptor beta chains from one sample in a study of blood T cells in healthy people across ages. TCRdb analysed the 5' RACE reads with MiXCR anew, one entry per CDR3 protein. The sample contains about 1,400,000 distinct CDR3 sequences, approximately 40% of which appear only once. Sample: blood. The receptors here all came from a woman between 18 and 30 years old in good health. CDR3s include the opening cysteine and the closing phenylalanine or tryptophan. The D gene is left open where the match is weak. A clone size is listed for some rows: how often the clone was seen (once, few, many), or a class if it is expanded.

D,size,J,V,DNA,CDR3
.,few,TRBJ1-2,TRBV5-4,TGTGCCAGCAGCCCTTCAACGGCAGCTAACTATGGCTACACCTTC,CASSPSTAANYGYTF
.,few,TRBJ1-5,TRBV29-1,TGCAGCGTTGTCGCGGGGGGCGGACAGCCCCAGCATTTT,CSVVAGGGQPQHF
.,once,TRBJ2-7,TRBV12-3/TRBV12-4,TGTGCCAGCAGTCCACAAGGGGACCGGAACTCCTACGAGCAGTACTTC,CASSPQGDRNSYEQYF
TRBD2,few,TRBJ2-3,TRBV7-9,TGTGCCAGCAGCCCATTGACTAGCGGGAGGACAAGCACAGATACGCAGTATTTT,CASSPLTSGRTSTDTQYF
.,.,TRBJ2-1,TRBV5-1,TGCGCCGCCAGCCCGGCGGGCGGTGGCTACAATGAGCAGTTCTTC,CAASPAGGGYNEQFF
.,many,TRBJ2-7,TRBV11-2,TGTGCCAGCAGCCTCCACTTGAACTACGAGCAGTACTTC,CASSLHLNYEQYF
.,.,TRBJ2-2,TRBV7-9,TGTGCCAGCGGACGCTCCGGGGAGCTGTTTTTT,CASGRSGELFF
.,few,TRBJ2-3,TRBV28,TGTGCCAGCAGTCCCTTGGACATCTTGACAAGCACAGATACGCAGTATTTT,CASSPLDILTSTDTQYF
.,.,TRBJ1-5,TRBV20-1,TGCAGTGCTAGGCCCCGATATCTGGGTTATCGCCCCAATCAGCCCCAGCATTTT,CSARPRYLGYRPNQPQHF
TRBD2,.,TRBJ2-5,TRBV2,TGTGCCCTCTCGCGGGAGGTAGGGGAGACCCAGTACTTC,CALSREVGETQYF
.,.,TRBJ2-5,TRBV7-6,TGTGCCAGCAGCTCCTGGCTAGGGAACCAGTACTTC,CASSSWLGNQYF
.,.,TRBJ1-6,TRBV30,TGTGCCTGGGGACCGACTTATTCACCCCTCCACTTT,CAWGPTYSPLHF
TRBD2,.,TRBJ2-5,TRBV20-1,TGCAGTGCTAGGGGACTAGCGGACTTTCAAGAGACCCAGTACTTC,CSARGLADFQETQYF
TRBD2,few,TRBJ2-5,TRBV7-2,TGTGCCAGCAGCGATACTAGACTAGCGGGGGCCCGAGCCCAGTACTTC,CASSDTRLAGARAQYF
TRBD2,many,TRBJ2-1,TRBV6-5,TGTGCCAGCAGTTACGGGGAGGGAAATGAGCAGTTCTTC,CASSYGEGNEQFF
TRBD2,few,TRBJ2-1,TRBV6-1,TGTGCCAGCAGTGCCCAAGCGGGGGGGGGCAATGAGCAGTTCTTC,CASSAQAGGGNEQFF
.,.,TRBJ1-1,TRBV29-1,TGCAGCGTTGGGGACATCCCTGAAGCTTTCTTT,CSVGDIPEAFF
.,.,TRBJ2-3,TRBV30,TGTGCCTGGAGGACGATGACAGGTCAAACAGATACGCAGTATTTT,CAWRTMTGQTDTQYF
TRBD2,few,TRBJ2-7,TRBV7-2,TGTGCCAGCAGCGACAGGACTAGCGGGAGGGCCTACGAGCAGTACTTC,CASSDRTSGRAYEQYF
TRBD2,.,TRBJ2-1,TRBV7-2,TGTGCCAGCAGCCGTACTAGCGGGGGGGCTTTTGGTGAGCAGTTCTTC,CASSRTSGGAFGEQFF
TRBD1,few,TRBJ1-1,TRBV29-1,TGCAGCGTCAGGGACAGGTTGAACACTGAAGCTTTCTTT,CSVRDRLNTEAFF
.,few,TRBJ1-6,TRBV12-3/TRBV12-4,TGTGCCAGCAGTACCACAACAGGGATGGGCTCACCCCTCCACTTT,CASSTTTGMGSPLHF
.,.,TRBJ1-1,TRBV4-2,TGTGCCAGCAGCCATCTGCAGACTGAAGCTTTCTTT,CASSHLQTEAFF
TRBD2,.,TRBJ2-7,TRBV20-1,TGCAGTGCTAGCGCTAGCGGGTACTACGAGCAGTACTTC,CSASASGYYEQYF
.,few,TRBJ1-1,TRBV6-5,TGTGCCAGCAGTTCCAATTCCAGGGTTAACACTGAAGCTTTCTTT,CASSSNSRVNTEAFF
TRBD2,.,TRBJ2-5,TRBV3-1,TGTGCCAGCAGCCAAGCCGGACTAGCGAATGGTGAGCAGTACTTC,CASSQAGLANGEQYF
.,few,TRBJ2-7,TRBV7-9,TGTGCCAGCAGCTCAGAGGCGGCGGACTACGAGCAGTACTTC,CASSSEAADYEQYF
TRBD2,.,TRBJ2-7,TRBV27,TGTGCCAGCAGTTCTGGTAGCGGGGGATTCTCCTACGAGCAGTACTTC,CASSSGSGGFSYEQYF
TRBD2,few,TRBJ2-1,TRBV27,TGTGCCAGCAGACCTAGCGGGAGGGCTAGCAATGAGCAGTTCTTC,CASRPSGRASNEQFF
.,few,TRBJ2-3,TRBV20-1,TGCAGTGCTAGAGGGTCGGGGGAAGGCACAGATACGCAGTATTTT,CSARGSGEGTDTQYF
TRBD1,.,TRBJ2-5,TRBV27,TGTGCCAGCACCAAAGGGGGTAGGGACAGGGGGCGCCAGTACTTC,CASTKGGRDRGRQYF
.,few,TRBJ2-5,TRBV2,TGTGCCAGCAGTGAAGTGCGCGGGCAAGAGACCCAGTACTTC,CASSEVRGQETQYF
.,.,TRBJ1-6,TRBV27,TGTGCCAGCAGCCCCGGGGCAGCCGCAAATTCACCCCTCCACTTT,CASSPGAAANSPLHF
.,few,TRBJ1-6,TRBV18,TGTGCCAGCTCGGGGCAGGCGATGAGCTCCTATAATTCACCCCTCCACTTT,CASSGQAMSSYNSPLHF
TRBD1,.,TRBJ2-7,TRBV6-2/TRBV6-3,TGTGCCAGCAGTTCCGCGGACAGGGCATACGAGCAGTACTTC,CASSSADRAYEQYF
.,once,TRBJ1-5,TRBV6-5,TGTGCCAGCAGAGCGGACAGTACGAATCAGCCCCAGCATTTT,CASRADSTNQPQHF
TRBD1,.,TRBJ2-7,TRBV11-1,TGTGCCGGCAGCTTAAATACAGGGGGCGTCTACGAGCAGTACTTC,CAGSLNTGGVYEQYF
TRBD2,.,TRBJ2-7,TRBV7-2,TGTGCCAGCAGCCGCGGAGATAGCGGGGTCTACGAGCGGTACTTC,CASSRGDSGVYERYF
.,few,TRBJ1-6,TRBV27,TGTGCCAGCAGTTTGATGGGTTTTGGCTCCTATAATTCACCCCTCCACTTT,CASSLMGFGSYNSPLHF
.,few,TRBJ1-1,TRBV7-9,TGTGCCAGCAGCTTAGCGGGTGGGCTGGGGACTGAAGCTTTCTTT,CASSLAGGLGTEAFF
TRBD2,.,TRBJ2-1,TRBV7-6,TGTGCCAGCAGCTTAGGTGGCGGGGGGGCTCTCTACAATGAGCAGTTCTTC,CASSLGGGGALYNEQFF
.,few,TRBJ2-7,TRBV12-5,TGTGCTAGTGGTTGGTCTAGCGTATCCTACGAGCAGTACTTC,CASGWSSVSYEQYF